This T cell receptor (beta chain) was retrieved from a study of Ad26.COV2.S vaccination and SARS-CoV-2 variants. About the study: Donor got 5x10^10 or 1x10^11 viral particles of Ad26.COV2.S.

The CDR3 has 16 amino acids. Trimming cost V 3 bases and J 3 bases, with 14 bases left between them. The germline gives CDR1 MNHNS, CDR2 SASEGT. Here immunoSEQ multiplex PCR was the method, and the copy in TCRdb shows in-frame clones only, minus some. The data contain under 550,000 clones, more than 75% of them singletons. Treatment meaning: around 19 received Ad26.COV2.S at low or high dose, single or two shots; a few received placebo; per-sample allocation not given. Sample collection was performed on day 63 after the first vaccine or placebo injection. The vaccine delivered Wuhan-strain SARS-CoV-2 spike through an Ad26 vector. General study findings and limits: The placebo group had lower spike-specific TCR breadth than the vaccine recipients did.

A note on this clone: Antigen: not known.

The chain employs TRBV6-1 and TRBJ1-4; TRBD1 might be the D (5 bases). The receptor comes from a person between 18 and 65 years old who received the Ad26.COV2.S COVID-19 vaccine or a placebo. The specimen comprised peripheral blood, sampled in a trial of Ad26.COV2.S vaccine versus placebo. The CDR3 loop is CASSDRGRESNEKLFF. CDR3 nucleotide sequence: TGTGCCAGCAGTGACCGAGGCAGGGAGTCTAATGAAAAACTGTTTTTT.